Here is one T cell receptor (beta chain) with its context. What it binds is unknown. Profiled with immunoSEQ multiplex PCR; TCRdb holds only in-frame clones, not every one. Altogether about 35,000 clones are present, roughly 86% being singletons, with the ten largest covering around 2.5%. The data originate from a study of T cells in narcolepsy. Turning to the study itself: Patients with NT1 or NT2 and healthy control donors were enrolled. Study-wide points: Autoreactive clonotypes reportedly recurred in blood of same and different patients, not controls. Autoreactive HCRT-specific and TRIB2-specific clonotypes were marked in same-patient CSF-versus-blood CD4+ comparisons. No autoreactive T cell clone sequences appeared in some memory CD4+ repertoires.

V lost 2 bases and J 9 bases, leaving 10 bases between the germline ends. The germline CDR1 and CDR2 sequences are MRHNA and SNTAGT. This CDR3 comprises 12 residues. The gene calls are TRBV6-4 and TRBJ1-2; tentative D call: TRBD1 (6 bases). This receptor was identified in a human donor in good health. Sequenced sample: memory (CD45RA-) CD4+ T cells from blood. CDR3 sequence (DNA): TGTGCCAGCAGTGACCCCAGGGGAAGCTACACCTTC. Its protein product is CASSDPRGSYTF.